A selection of T cell receptor beta chains follows, all from one sample in a study of T cells in localized non-small cell lung cancer. The table came from immunoSEQ multiplex PCR; TCRdb's copy has only in-frame clones and leaves some out. This sample has 2,000 to 2,500 clones, with more than 35% found just once. The source material was normal lung tissue next to the tumor, sampled before any cancer treatment. Source of these receptors: a male donor aged 60 or over with stage I lung adenocarcinoma. The CDR3 runs from the conserved cysteine through the conserved F or W. Clone size, where shown, is once, few, many, or a class for clones that have expanded.

J	size	length	V	CDR3
TRBJ1-3	few	14	TRBV6-8	CASSLGGVGNTIYF
TRBJ2-2	-	16	TRBV5-1	CASSLWTGESTGELFF
TRBJ2-1	few	16	TRBV5-1	CASSQDPSLANNEQFF
TRBJ1-5	-	16	TRBV5-1	CASSRDSLARPRPQHF
TRBJ1-1	-	14	TRBV6-7	CASSIEVSGTEAFF
TRBJ1-2	-	15	TRBV18	CASSPGTGRPDGYTF
TRBJ2-2	-	19	TRBV14	CASSQSTPSGGLNTGELFF
TRBJ1-5	few	13	TRBV6-8	CASRETEDQPQHF
TRBJ1-2	-	14	TRBV30	CAWSVDWQSDGYTF
TRBJ1-2	-	15	TRBV18	CASSPGHSPNYGYTF
TRBJ1-1	few	14	TRBV19	CASSIPVHGTEAFF
TRBJ2-7	few	20	TRBV6-4	CASRTGLYSGRYIGLREQYF
TRBJ1-3	few	13	TRBV6-8	CASSQGTGNTIYF
TRBJ2-3	-	15	TRBV5-1	CASSPISTSGDTQYF
TRBJ2-5	-	14	TRBV28	CASRDGGLGETQYF
TRBJ2-7	medium-sized	14	TRBV6-8	CATGQGGTSYEQYF
TRBJ2-1	-	14	TRBV6-8	CASRNRGRDNEQFF
TRBJ2-2	-	15	TRBV28	CASSLPGTATGELFF
TRBJ1-6	few	14	TRBV30	CAWSVGQSNSPLHF
TRBJ2-3	-	14	TRBV12-1	CASPFDVGTDTQYF
TRBJ2-2	-	18	TRBV28	CASSLSSGRAWSTGELFF
TRBJ1-2	-	14	TRBV25-1	CASSEYRTGGGYTF
TRBJ2-7	-	13	TRBV30	CAWSVGAPYEQYF
TRBJ1-5	-	15	TRBV18	CASSRDSFSNQPQHF
TRBJ2-3	few	14	TRBV19	CASSSGPLEDTQYF
TRBJ2-7	-	15	TRBV6-8	CASSSDRGWGYEQYF
TRBJ1-4	medium-sized	15	TRBV11-3	CASSATGGGGEKLFF
TRBJ1-5	-	13	TRBV28	CASQEDLNQPQHF
TRBJ1-4	-	12	TRBV29-1	CSGQDVNEKLFF
TRBJ2-4	-	14	TRBV9	CASSPGLADNIQYF
TRBJ2-1	few	14	TRBV2	CASRRAVRKDEQFF
TRBJ1-2	few	18	TRBV9	CASSVGPSRQGSANGYTF
TRBJ2-7	-	15	TRBV11-3	CASSLDPQLVGEQYF
TRBJ2-3	few	16	TRBV9	CASSVALARSTDTQYF
TRBJ1-2	medium-sized	14	TRBV11-3	CASSLVYGDSGYTF
TRBJ2-7	-	14	TRBV28	CASMTRAKTYEQYF
TRBJ2-2	medium-sized	15	TRBV9	CASSGTSGLPGELFF